This T cell receptor beta chain derives from a study of blood T cell repertoires in COVID-19. Across the whole study: The United States, Italy and Spain were the sources of the acute and convalescent COVID-19 samples. Sample material is recorded as cDNA or gDNA derived from T cells, B-cell-depleted T cells, or PBMCs.

Study processing details: Amplifying reference gene primers gave estimates of nucleated cell counts. Only in-frame clones appear in the TCRdb table, and some are missing; sequencing was by immunoSEQ multiplex PCR. V, J and clone size are those of that table, while D and trimming were read from the DNA. The table lists about 270,000 clones, around 85% of them singletons. Looked up from germline, CDR1 is SNHLY and CDR2 is FYNNEI. Trimming took off 4 bases at V and 1 base at J, with 10 bases between the two ends. The CDR3 sequence is 15 residues long. This receptor was obtained from an older woman with acute or convalescent COVID-19. The chain combines TRBV2 with TRBJ1-4; the D gene is possibly TRBD1 (5 bases). The sequenced sample consisted of peripheral blood. The CDR3 DNA sequence: TGTGCCAGCAGTGTAGGGCAGGGAACTAATGAAAAACTGTTTTTT. This encodes CASSVGQGTNEKLFF.